The 9 T cell receptor beta chains below all came from one sample that was sequenced in a study of blood T cell repertoires in COVID-19. Assay: immunoSEQ multiplex PCR; the TCRdb copy retains only in-frame clones and omits some. In the table there are about 50,000 clones, around 90% of which are singletons. Sequencing was done on a sample of peripheral blood. The source is a human donor in a cohort sampled during active COVID-19.

The chain recombines TRBV30 with TRBJ2-5; 9 positions agree with TRBD1. Per germline, CDR1 GTSNPN and CDR2 SVGIG (reference sequence). This CDR3 region has 12 residues. V lost 5 bases, J lost 2 bases, and 0 bases stayed unmatched. The CDR3 here is CAWDRGQETQYF. The CDR3 nucleotides read TGTGCCTGGGACAGGGGGCAAGAGACCCAGTACTTC.

V usage is TRBV15 and J usage is TRBJ2-3; 16 nucleotides agree with TRBD2. After removal of 5 bases from V and 9 bases from J, the junction contained 11 bases not matched to a gene. The CDR3 runs 17 residues. CDR1 and CDR2 from the germline V gene are LNHNV and YYDKDF (reference sequence). The CDR3 reads CATSSHPGTSGRDTQYF. The CDR3 nucleotides are TGTGCCACCAGCTCCCACCCAGGGACTAGCGGGAGGGACACGCAGTATTTT. Based on the CDR3 plus reference TRBV15 and TRBJ2-3, the full variable domain is DAMVIQNPRYQVTQFGKPVTLSCSQTLNHNVMYWYQQKSSQAPKLLFHYYDKDFNNEADTPDNFQSRRPNTSFCFLDIRSPGLGDTAMYLCATSSHPGTSGRDTQYFGPGTRLTVL.

This chain links TRBV19 with TRBJ2-2, with 10 bases lining up with TRBD1. The CDR3 loop spans 15 amino acids. The trim removed 5 bases at V and 4 bases at J, leaving 4 bases unmatched. Germline V gene sequence: CDR1 LNHDA, CDR2 SQIVND (reference sequence). CDR3 DNA sequence: TGTGCCAGTAGTCGGGGACAGGGGCGCACCGGGGAGCTGTTTTTT. Its protein is CASSRGQGRTGELFF.

The V call is TRBV9, the J call TRBJ1-5; 7 bases match TRBD1. V gave up 1 base and J gave up 6 bases; unmatched junction bases: 1. This CDR3 has 13 residues. From germline, CDR1 is SGDLS and CDR2 YYNGEE. CDR3 DNA: TGTGCCAGCAGCGTAAGGGACAGTCAGCCCCAGCATTTT. It specifies CASSVRDSQPQHF. Based on the CDR3 plus reference TRBV9 and TRBJ1-5, the full variable domain is DSGVTQTPKHLITATGQRVTLRCSPRSGDLSVYWYQQSLDQGLQFLIQYYNGEERAKGNILERFSAQQFPDLHSELNLSSLELGDSALYFCASSVRDSQPQHFGDGTRLSIL.

The V call is TRBV7-3, the J call TRBJ2-5; perhaps TRBD2 as D (7 bases). Germline assignment: CDR1 SGHTA and CDR2 FQGTGA. The CDR3 has 16 residues. V lost 5 bases and J 4 bases, leaving 20 bases between the germline ends. CDR3 region: CASSPLGGGVSETQYF. CDR3 nucleotide sequence: TGTGCCAGCAGCCCCCTAGGGGGGGGAGTGTCAGAGACCCAGTACTTC.

CDR3 region: CASSRGYEQYF. CDR3 sequence (DNA): TGTGCCAGCAGTCGGGGGTACGAGCAGTACTTC. J is TRBJ2-7 and V is TRBV12-3 or TRBV12-4, with D perhaps TRBD2 (6 bases). This CDR3 has 11 amino acids. V lost 5 bases and J 4 bases, leaving 6 bases between the germline ends.

This clone was detected only a few times. This sequence joins TRBV6-6 and TRBJ1-5; 11 bases are a match to TRBD1. The V and J ends lost 5 bases and 5 bases, in that order; junction bases with no gene match: 5. The CDR3 contains 15 residues. Germline CDR1 MNHNY, CDR2 SVGAGI (reference sequence). This chain's CDR3 is CASSQGQGADQPQHF. In DNA, the CDR3 is TGTGCCAGCAGTCAAGGACAGGGGGCGGATCAGCCCCAGCATTTT.

The chain uses TRBV5-8 and TRBJ2-7; TRBD2 might be the D (5 bases). CDR3 length: 15 amino acids. The V and J ends lost 1 base and 6 bases respectively, with 17 bases between them. Germline CDR1 and CDR2: SGHTS and YDEGEE. For the CDR3, the DNA is TGTGCCAGCAGCTTGAAACTAGTCAGGTCGTCCGAGCAGTACGTC. Its protein is CASSLKLVRSSEQYV.

The chain joins TRBV7-8 to TRBJ1-1; TRBD1 might be the D (5 bases). The CDR3 totals 13 residues. The V and J ends lost 6 bases and 5 bases respectively, with 13 bases between them. Per germline, CDR1 SGHVS and CDR2 FQNEAQ. CDR3 in amino acids: CASSFDGGTEAFF. As DNA, the CDR3 is TGTGCCAGCAGTTTTGACGGGGGGACTGAAGCTTTCTTT.